This TCR beta chain was recovered during a study of neurological immune-mediated disorders. Per germline, CDR1 SGHTA and CDR2 FQGTGA. The CDR3 covers 15 residues. V lost 2 bases to trimming and J lost 5 bases, with 13 bases between them. This clonotype has a count of ten or more. This sample's time point: longitudinal time-point 1 (baseline). TCRdb itself ran the 5' RACE reads through MiXCR, one entry per CDR3 protein. Found here are over 70,000 distinct CDR3 sequences, 10% to 13% of them singletons; the top ten hold roughly a tenth. Sequences were obtained from PBMCs. This clonotype was sampled from a man aged 25-45 years in good health. The chain recombines TRBV7-3 with TRBJ2-1, with D perhaps TRBD2 (5 bases). The CDR3, as DNA: TGTGCCAGCAGCTTAGCACTAGGAGTAAACAATGAGCAGTTCTTC. The encoded protein is CASSLALGVNNEQFF.